The source of this T cell receptor beta chain is a study of cytomegalovirus exposure and HLA in healthy donors. For the study at large: The platform used for the roughly 130 validation repertoires matched that of the roughly 630 first-cohort repertoires, a later analysis reported. Study observations and caveats: Later, an analysis found that TCR clusters from the first cohort tended to co-occur in the roughly 120 validation repertoires.

The data were produced by immunoSEQ multiplex PCR, yet TCRdb's version contains in-frame clones alone and is incomplete. The sample consists of 190,000 or so clones, approximately 80% of them appearing once. The CDR3 runs to 16 residues. The V and J ends lost 5 bases and 7 bases, in that order; junction bases with no gene match: 10. Per germline, CDR1 SGHTA and CDR2 FQGNSA. With respect to this clone: Antigen: not known.

Source material: PBMCs. This receptor was taken from a woman aged 25-40 years in good health and CMV-seropositive. The chain employs TRBV7-2 and TRBJ2-2; 10 nucleotides align to TRBD2. In DNA, the CDR3 is TGTGCCAGCAGCCCTGCCCTAGCGGGAGTCCACGGGGAGCTGTTTTTT. This sequence encodes CASSPALAGVHGELFF.